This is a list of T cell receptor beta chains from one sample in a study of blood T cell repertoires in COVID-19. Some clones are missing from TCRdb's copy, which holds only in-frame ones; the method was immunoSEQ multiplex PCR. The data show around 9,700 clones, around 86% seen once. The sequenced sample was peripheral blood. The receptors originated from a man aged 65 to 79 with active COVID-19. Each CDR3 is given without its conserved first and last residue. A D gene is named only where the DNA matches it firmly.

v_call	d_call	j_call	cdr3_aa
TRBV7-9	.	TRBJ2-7	ASSTGGSEQY
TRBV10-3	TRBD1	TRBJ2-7	AISESSTGGYEQY
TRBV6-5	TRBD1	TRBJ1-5	ASSFQGERLQPQH
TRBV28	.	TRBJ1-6	ASSLSTGYNSPLH
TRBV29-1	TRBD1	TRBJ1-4	SAGQGREKLF
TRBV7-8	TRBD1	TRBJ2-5	ASSTRTGQQTQY
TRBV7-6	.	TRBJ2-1	ASTPPSGFSSYNEQF
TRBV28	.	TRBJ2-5	ASSSGSSETQY
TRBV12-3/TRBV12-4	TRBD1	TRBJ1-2	ASSLWTGGGYT
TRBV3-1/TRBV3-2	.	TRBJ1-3	ASRAQGTGNTIY
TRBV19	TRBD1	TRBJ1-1	ASSIDRDRVNTEAF
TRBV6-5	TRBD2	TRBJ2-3	ASSYSGGFGTDTQY
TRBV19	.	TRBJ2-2	ASRGPNTGELF
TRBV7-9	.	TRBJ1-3	ASSLGGSSGNTIY
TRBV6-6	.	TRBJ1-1	ASSSTVMNTEAF
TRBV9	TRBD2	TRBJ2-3	ASSPTLGGGFTDTQY
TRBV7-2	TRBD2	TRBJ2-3	ASSPVSGNTDTQY
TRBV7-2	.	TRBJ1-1	ASSLESFRLNTEAF
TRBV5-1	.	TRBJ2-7	ASSPTQGRGEQY
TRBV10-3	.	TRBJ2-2	AISAASNTGELF
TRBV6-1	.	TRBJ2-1	ASSEASYGGLGAYNEQF
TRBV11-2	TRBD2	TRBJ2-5	ASSLSLAGVRETQY
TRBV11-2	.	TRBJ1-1	ASSLEQVPVTEAF
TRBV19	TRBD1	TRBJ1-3	ASRDRGRSGNTIY
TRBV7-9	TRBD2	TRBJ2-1	ASSRTSGYNEQF
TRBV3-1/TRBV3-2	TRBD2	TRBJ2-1	ASSPPGLAVRF
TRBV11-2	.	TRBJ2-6	ASSLGISGANVLT
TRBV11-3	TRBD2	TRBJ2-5	ASSRSGGRETQY
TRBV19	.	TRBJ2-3	ASSTLQASTDTQY
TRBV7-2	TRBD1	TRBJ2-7	ASSPLRGQRY
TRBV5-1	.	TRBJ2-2	ASSARTRGSGELF
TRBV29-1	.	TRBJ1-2	SVLETANYGYT
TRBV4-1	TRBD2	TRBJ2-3	ASSLVAGGRTDTQY
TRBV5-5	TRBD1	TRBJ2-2	ASRRQGGSGELF
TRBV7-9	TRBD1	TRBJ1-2	ASSPTGTGDRYGYT
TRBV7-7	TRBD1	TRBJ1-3	ASSARATGEGNTIY
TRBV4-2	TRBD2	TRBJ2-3	ASSPQPGGGGTDTQY
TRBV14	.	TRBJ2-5	ASSHQLASSGETQY
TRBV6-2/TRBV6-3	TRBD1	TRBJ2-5	ASSYSTGQEPQY
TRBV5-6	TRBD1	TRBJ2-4	ASSSGTGHRNIQY
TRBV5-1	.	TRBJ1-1	ASSTGIKATEAF
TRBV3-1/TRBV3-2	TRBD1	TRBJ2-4	ASSSGQGRNIQY
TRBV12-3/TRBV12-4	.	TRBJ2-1	ASSFRQGPF
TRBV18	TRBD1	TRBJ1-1	ASSTGQGKAF
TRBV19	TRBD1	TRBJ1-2	ASSTRQGRGYT
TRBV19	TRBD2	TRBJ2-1	ASSIATSTSSYNEQF
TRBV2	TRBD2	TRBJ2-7	ASKLAGASSYEQY
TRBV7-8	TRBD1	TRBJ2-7	ASSTNRGIHEQY
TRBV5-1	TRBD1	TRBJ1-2	ASSTGQDYGYT
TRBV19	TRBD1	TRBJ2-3	ASSPGTGGWTDTQY
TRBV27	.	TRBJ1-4	ASSSRRDNEKLF
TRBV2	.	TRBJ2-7	ASSLTGTYEQY
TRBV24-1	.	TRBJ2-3	ATSAPSEGTQY
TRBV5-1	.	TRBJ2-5	ASSLEGPQETQY
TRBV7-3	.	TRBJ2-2	ASSFSRGELF
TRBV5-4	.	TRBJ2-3	ASSFLKGSADTQY
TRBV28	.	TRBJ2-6	ASSVDRGANVLT
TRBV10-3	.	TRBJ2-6	AISESTRPGANVLT
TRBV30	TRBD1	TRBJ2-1	AWSVRDRPLYNEQF
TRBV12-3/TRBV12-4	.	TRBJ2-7	ASSYGGSGEY